This record concerns one TCR beta chain sequence. The antigen is unknown. Germline CDR1 and CDR2: MGHRA and YSYEKL. Trimming removed 1 base from V and 4 bases from J; junction bases left unmatched: 6. The CDR3 is made up of 16 amino acids. This sample is part of a study of T cell responses to AZD1222 COVID-19 vaccine. The data were produced by immunoSEQ multiplex PCR, yet TCRdb's version contains in-frame clones alone and is incomplete. The table has 150,000 or so clones, around nine tenths seen once. Overall study findings and caveats: Donors were largely white British and mainly female; clonal diversity was possibly underestimated. The study identified only five to seven AZD1222 recipients as seropositive at baseline.

This specimen consisted of peripheral blood, obtained on day 0 of AZD1222 vaccination. This TCR was recovered from an adult in good health. This chain links TRBV4-1 with TRBJ1-4, with 7 nucleotides matching TRBD1. The CDR3 loop reads CASSQAPGQLNEKLFF. In DNA form, the CDR3 reads TGCGCCAGCAGCCAAGCCCCGGGACAGCTTAATGAAAAACTGTTTTTT.